The rows below give T cell receptor beta chains drawn from one sample of a study of shared clonotypes between healthy human individuals. Here immunoSEQ multiplex PCR was the method, and the copy in TCRdb shows in-frame clones only, minus some. The sample has under 350,000 clones; roughly 87% are singletons. The sequencing sample was made of memory CD8+ T cells sorted from blood. The receptors derive from a man in his late teens or twenties in good health. Both conserved end residues are part of each CDR3.

V	CDR3
TRBV9	CASSASPGPLETQYF
TRBV6-1	CASSGYLAGGPNEQFF
TRBV25-1	CASSDPRPGPGTDGYTF
TRBV6-1	CASSEASRLNTEAFF
TRBV25-1	CASSQGNPSTDTQYF
TRBV2	CASSVSRPLREDQPQHF
TRBV28	CASSLRQEPIYGYTF
TRBV11-2	CASSLSPRQGSHQLFF
TRBV11-2	CASSRFGQGRTGELFF
TRBV2	CASAWGLGTEAFF
TRBV28	CASSFVYFKVPPQGTYYNQPQHF
TRBV4-1	CASSQEAAPTREQFF
TRBV5-1	CASSSPGGVIGTDTQYF
TRBV30	CAWTRQPYSNQPQHF
TRBV2	CASRKQGFGQPQHF
TRBV27	CASSLIPVTVYNEQFF
TRBV7-9	CASSLVGGGRSSPYEQYF
TRBV5-1	CASSKPGQGWPGANVLTF
TRBV27	CASSFGPKAYEQYF
TRBV9	CASSVEVGTGVGNEQFF
TRBV2	CASRDHGGGSYEQYF
TRBV9	CASSVGSGGYETQYF
TRBV27	CASSSPGPQVGELFF
TRBV28	CASSLMWIGGRIGDNYGYTF
TRBV5-1	CASSLGGEQFF
TRBV7-9	CASSLGGAGANVLTF